This T cell receptor (beta chain) was retrieved from a study of spatial heterogeneity in lung cancer. General observations from the study: The study found ubiquitous expanded tumor TCRs in blood more at resection than follow-up.

The junction had 6 bases not matched to a gene; V was cut back by 4 bases and J by 6 bases. The germline V gene has CDR1 SQVTM and CDR2 ANQGSEA. This CDR3 comprises 14 residues. Ten or more counts support this clonotype. Its antigen is still unknown. Time point described: sample taken at primary tumor resection. MiXCR was run by TCRdb on the 5' RACE reads, yielding one entry per CDR3 protein. The table records around 89,000 distinct CDR3 sequences, approximately 12% of them present only once. The sequence was collected from a male donor with early-stage non-small cell lung cancer. The chain is built from TRBV29-1 and TRBJ2-1; 10 bases fit TRBD2. The source material was PBMCs, sampled at surgery. The CDR3 nucleotides are TGCAGCGTTGTAATGCTAGCGGGAGTCAATGAGCAGTTCTTC. Its translation: CSVVMLAGVNEQFF.